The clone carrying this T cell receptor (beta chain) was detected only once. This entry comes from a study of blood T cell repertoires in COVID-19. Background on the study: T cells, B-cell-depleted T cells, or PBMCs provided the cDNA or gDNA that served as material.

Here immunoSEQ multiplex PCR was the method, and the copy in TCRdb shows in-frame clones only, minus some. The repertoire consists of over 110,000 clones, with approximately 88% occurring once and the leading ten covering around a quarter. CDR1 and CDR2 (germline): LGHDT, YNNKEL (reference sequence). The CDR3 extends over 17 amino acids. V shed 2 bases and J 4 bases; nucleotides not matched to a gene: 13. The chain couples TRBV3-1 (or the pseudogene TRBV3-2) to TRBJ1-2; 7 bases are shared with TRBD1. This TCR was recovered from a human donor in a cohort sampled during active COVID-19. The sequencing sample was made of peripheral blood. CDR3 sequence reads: CASSQTTQGRQCYGYTF. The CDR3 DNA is TGTGCCAGCAGCCAAACCACACAGGGGCGACAGTGCTATGGCTACACCTTC.